This T cell receptor (beta chain) was identified during a study of blood T cell repertoires in COVID-19. Whole-study context: PBMCs, B-cell-depleted T cells, or T cells were the source of the cDNA or gDNA that made up the material.

Enrolment of Seattle patients took place during active infection, and they were followed longitudinally. Original handling: Researchers report that nucleated cell counts were estimated from reference gene primer amplification. The assay was immunoSEQ multiplex PCR, and TCRdb's table has in-frame clones only and misses some. V and J calls plus clone size are reproduced from that table; the DNA served to infer D and trimming. The sample includes about 370,000 clones, 70% to 90% of them seen just once. CDR3 length: 18 amino acids. The germline V gene has CDR1 KGHSH and CDR2 LQKENI. V trimming: 5 bases; J trimming: 3 bases; junction bases outside the gene matches: 16.

The rearrangement links TRBV18 to TRBJ1-2; 9 bases agree with TRBD1. This clonotype was sampled from a woman younger than 45 with COVID-19, enrolled during active disease. Specimen: peripheral blood. CDR3 DNA: TGTGCCAGCTCATTTTCCGGGGACAGGGCAGCCCAGGACTATGGCTACACCTTC. It is translated as CASSFSGDRAAQDYGYTF.